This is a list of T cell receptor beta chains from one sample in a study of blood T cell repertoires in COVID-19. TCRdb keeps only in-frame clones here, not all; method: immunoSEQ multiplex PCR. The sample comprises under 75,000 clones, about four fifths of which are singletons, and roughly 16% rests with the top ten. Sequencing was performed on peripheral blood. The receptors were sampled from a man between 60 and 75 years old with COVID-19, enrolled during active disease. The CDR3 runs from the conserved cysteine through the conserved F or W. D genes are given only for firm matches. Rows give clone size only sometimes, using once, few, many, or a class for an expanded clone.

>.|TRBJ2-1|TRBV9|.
TGTGCCAGCAGCGTAGGGGGCCTAGCCTACAATGAGCAGTTCTTC
CASSVGGLAYNEQFF
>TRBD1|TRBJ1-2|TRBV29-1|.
TGCAGCGGCTCTCCGGGACAGGGGTCGGGCTACACCTTC
CSGSPGQGSGYTF
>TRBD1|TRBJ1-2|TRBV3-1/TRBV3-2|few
TGTGCCAGCAGCCGGACAGGGTCCTATGGCTACACCTTC
CASSRTGSYGYTF
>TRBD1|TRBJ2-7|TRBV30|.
TGTGCCTGGAGTGGGAGACAGGGGGCGAACTACGAGCAGTACTTC
CAWSGRQGANYEQYF
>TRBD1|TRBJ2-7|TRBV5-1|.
TGCGCCAGCAGCTACCGCCGAGGACAGGGTTACGAGCAGTACTTC
CASSYRRGQGYEQYF
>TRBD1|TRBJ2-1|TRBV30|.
TGTGCCTTACCGAGACAGGGGAGCTCCTACAATGAGCAGTTCTTC
CALPRQGSSYNEQFF
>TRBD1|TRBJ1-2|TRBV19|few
TGTGCCAGTAGTGAACCGGGACAGCTACTAGCTAACTATGGCTACACCTTC
CASSEPGQLLANYGYTF
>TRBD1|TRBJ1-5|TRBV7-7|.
TGTGCCAGCAGCTTGCCCGGGACAGGGGATCCTCAGCCCCAGCATTTT
CASSLPGTGDPQPQHF
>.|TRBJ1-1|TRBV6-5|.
TGTGCCAGCGGAATCCTTACACAGGGTTCCACTGAAGCTTTCTTT
CASGILTQGSTEAFF
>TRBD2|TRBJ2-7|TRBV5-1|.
TGCGCCAGCAGCTTGGGGCTAGCGGGAGAAGACGAGCAGTACTTC
CASSLGLAGEDEQYF
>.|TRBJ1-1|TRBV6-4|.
TGTGCCAGCAGGAAACAGTACATGAACACTGAAGCTTTCTTT
CASRKQYMNTEAFF
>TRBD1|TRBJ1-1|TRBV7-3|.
TGTGCCAGCAGCTCTTCCCACAGGGGTTACACTGAAGCTTTCTTT
CASSSSHRGYTEAFF
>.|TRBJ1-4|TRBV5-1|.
TGCGCCAGCAGCTTGGTTTTCAGAAGAAATGAAAAACTGTTTTTT
CASSLVFRRNEKLFF
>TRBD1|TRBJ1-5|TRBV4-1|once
TGCGCCAGCAGCAGGACAGGGGATGACCAGCCCCAGCATTTT
CASSRTGDDQPQHF
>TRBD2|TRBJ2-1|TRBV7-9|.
TGTGCCAGCAGCTCCCTCCTCGGTAGCGGGAGCTCCTACAATGAGCAGTTCTTC
CASSSLLGSGSSYNEQFF
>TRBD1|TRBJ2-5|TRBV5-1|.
TGCGCCAGCAGCCTTGGGACAGGCCAAGAGACCCAGTACTTC
CASSLGTGQETQYF
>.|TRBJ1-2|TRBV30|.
TGTGCCTGGATTCGCAAGTCAGTGGAGTATGGCTACACCTTC
CAWIRKSVEYGYTF
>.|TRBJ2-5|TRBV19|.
TGTGCCAGTAGTTCGAGGCCCGCAAAGACCCAGTACTTC
CASSSRPAKTQYF
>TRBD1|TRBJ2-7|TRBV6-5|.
TGTGCCAGCCTAAGACAGGGATCCTACGAGCAGTACTTC
CASLRQGSYEQYF
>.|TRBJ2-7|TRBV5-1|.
TGCGCCAGCAGAGGGGGTAATAGCTACGAGCAGTACTTC
CASRGGNSYEQYF
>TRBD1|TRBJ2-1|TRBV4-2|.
TGTGCCAGCAGCCATCAACTGGGACAGGGGTCCTACAATGAGCAGTTCTTC
CASSHQLGQGSYNEQFF
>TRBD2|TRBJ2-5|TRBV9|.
TGTGCCAGCAGCGTAGGGACTAGCGGGAGTCGAGAGACCCAGTACTTC
CASSVGTSGSRETQYF
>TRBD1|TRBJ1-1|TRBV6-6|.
TGTGCCAGCAGTGGACGGACAGGGGCGAACACTGAAGCTTTCTTT
CASSGRTGANTEAFF
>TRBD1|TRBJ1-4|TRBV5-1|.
TGCGCCAGCAGCTTGCAGGGACAGAGAAGTGAAAAACTGTTTTTT
CASSLQGQRSEKLFF
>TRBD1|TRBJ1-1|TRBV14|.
TGTGCCAGCAGCCCGTTGACAGGGGGCAGGACTGAAGCTTTCTTT
CASSPLTGGRTEAFF
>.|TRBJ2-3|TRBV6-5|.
TGTGCCAGCAGTTACCAAACTAGGACTACAGATACGCAGTATTTT
CASSYQTRTTDTQYF
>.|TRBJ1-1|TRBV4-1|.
TGCGCCAGCAGCCAGGGGGGGGCAGGGAAGTTACGGTACACTGAAGCTTTCTTT
CASSQGGAGKLRYTEAFF
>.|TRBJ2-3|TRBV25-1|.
TGTGCCAGCAGTGGTTCTACGTTCACAGATACGCAGTATTTT
CASSGSTFTDTQYF
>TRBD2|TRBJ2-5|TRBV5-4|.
TGTGCCAGCAGCTTGGCTAGCGGGGGTGAGACCCAGTACTTC
CASSLASGGETQYF
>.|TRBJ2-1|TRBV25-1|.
TGTGCCAGCAGGCGTGAATATGAGCAGTTCTTC
CASRREYEQFF
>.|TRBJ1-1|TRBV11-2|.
TGTGCCAGCAGCTTAGTGGGCAGGGCAAATTACACTGAAGCTTTCTTT
CASSLVGRANYTEAFF
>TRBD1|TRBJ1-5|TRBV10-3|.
TGTGCCATCAGTGGGACAGGGAGTGGCAATCAGCCCCAGCATTTT
CAISGTGSGNQPQHF
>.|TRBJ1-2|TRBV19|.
TGTGCCAGTAGTTCCCCCTCCGCGACTCACTATGGCTACACCTTC
CASSSPSATHYGYTF
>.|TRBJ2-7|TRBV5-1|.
TGCGCCAGCAGCTTGGCGGGGCAGGGGTTCGACGAGCAGTACTTC
CASSLAGQGFDEQYF
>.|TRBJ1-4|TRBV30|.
TGTGCCTGGAGTGTTCGAGCGGTTAATGAAAAACTGTTTTTT
CAWSVRAVNEKLFF